This entry lists 3 T cell receptor beta chains sequenced from one sample in a study of blood T cell repertoires in COVID-19. The data were produced by immunoSEQ multiplex PCR, yet TCRdb's version contains in-frame clones alone and is incomplete. Among about 88,000 clones listed, 89% were seen once. Sample: peripheral blood. Receptors were obtained from a woman older than 75 with active COVID-19.

The count of this clone is one. The chain employs TRBV7-2 and TRBJ2-3; 12 bases map to TRBD2. The CDR3 length is 16 residues. Germline CDR1 SGHTA, CDR2 FQGNSA. Germline trimming cut 1 base from V and 3 bases from J; bases unmatched to any gene: 2. CDR3 bases: TGTGCCAGCAGCTTAGTCCTAGCGGGAGGGACAGATACGCAGTATTTT. Translation gives CASSLVLAGGTDTQYF.

This clone has just one count. The rearrangement joins TRBV4-1 to TRBJ2-1, with TRBD2 matching over 7 bases. CDR3 length: 16 amino acids. Germline V gene sequence: CDR1 MGHRA, CDR2 YSYEKL. The J segment lost 8 bases and the V segment lost 0 bases, leaving 10 bases of the junction unmatched. The CDR3 loop is CASSQDPAGTVHEQFF. CDR3 nucleotide sequence: TGCGCCAGCAGCCAAGATCCAGCGGGGACGGTACATGAGCAGTTCTTC.

This clone was picked up a small number of times. The rearrangement links TRBV19 to TRBJ1-1; 9 bases line up with TRBD1. CDR1 and CDR2 from the germline V gene are LNHDA and SQIVND (reference sequence). The J segment lost 9 bases and the V segment lost 5 bases, leaving 7 bases of the junction unmatched. The CDR3 spans 13 residues. The chain's CDR3 is CASSLRDREKAFF. In nucleotides, the CDR3 is TGTGCCAGTAGTTTAAGGGACAGGGAAAAAGCTTTCTTT.